Listed below are T cell receptor beta chains from one sample, sequenced in a study of blood T cell repertoires in COVID-19. The data were produced by immunoSEQ multiplex PCR, yet TCRdb's version contains in-frame clones alone and is incomplete. Altogether about 230,000 clones are present, under 90% being singletons, with the ten largest covering under 14%. What was sequenced was peripheral blood. These receptor sequences come from a man aged 50-60 years with COVID-19, enrolled during active disease. Each CDR3 is given with its conserved first and last residue. A D gene is named only where the DNA matches it firmly. Some rows mark clone size as missing; the rest say once, few, many or name a class of expanded clone.

j_gene	d_gene	abundance	v_gene	CDR3nt	CDR3aa
TRBJ1-1	TRBD1	-	TRBV18	TGTGCCAGCTCACCGAGACAGGGGATGAACACTGAAGCTTTCTTT	CASSPRQGMNTEAFF
TRBJ2-3	TRBD2	-	TRBV3-1/TRBV3-2	TGTGCCAGCAGCCAAGGTTTAGCGGGAGTAACAGATACGCAGTATTTT	CASSQGLAGVTDTQYF
TRBJ2-3	-	-	TRBV5-1	TGCGCCAGCAGCTTTTTGGCGGGCCTTGGTCCCACAGATACGCAGTATTTT	CASSFLAGLGPTDTQYF
TRBJ2-1	TRBD1	-	TRBV6-5	TGTGCCAGCAGACGATCGGGACAGGGTGAGGATGAGCAGTTCTTC	CASRRSGQGEDEQFF
TRBJ1-2	-	-	TRBV3-1/TRBV3-2	TGTGCCAGCCCACAGGGATGGAATGGCTACACCTTC	CASPQGWNGYTF
TRBJ2-7	TRBD2	-	TRBV5-1	TGCGCCAGCAGCTACACCGGCGGGAGTTTGTACGAGCAGTACTTC	CASSYTGGSLYEQYF
TRBJ1-1	TRBD1	-	TRBV6-4	TGTGCCAGCAGTGAATCAGGGGGGATGAACACTGAAGCTTTCTTT	CASSESGGMNTEAFF
TRBJ2-1	TRBD1	few	TRBV19	TGTGCCAGCAAAAGACAGGGAGACAATGAGCAGTTCTTC	CASKRQGDNEQFF
TRBJ1-1	TRBD1	few	TRBV10-3	TGTGCCATCAGTGACCGGACAGGGATCACTGAAGCTTTCTTT	CAISDRTGITEAFF
TRBJ2-3	TRBD1	-	TRBV7-3	TGTGCCAGCAGCTCGACAGGGGGGATTGATACGCAGTATTTT	CASSSTGGIDTQYF
TRBJ2-2	-	-	TRBV6-4	TGTGCCAGCAGTCAACAACTAGAATTCGGGGAGCTGTTTTTT	CASSQQLEFGELFF
TRBJ2-2	-	-	TRBV5-8	TGTGCCAGCCTCTCCGGGATCCGAATGACCGGGGAGCTGTTTTTT	CASLSGIRMTGELFF
TRBJ2-1	TRBD1	-	TRBV7-2	TGTGCCAGCAGTGCCGGGACAGGGGTGGGGGAGCAGTTCTTC	CASSAGTGVGEQFF
TRBJ2-7	-	-	TRBV30	TGTGCCTGGAGTGTACTGTTCTACGAGCAGTACTTC	CAWSVLFYEQYF
TRBJ2-1	TRBD1	-	TRBV27	TGTGCCAGCAGTTCAGGGGGCGTAAGCTCCTACAATGAGCAGTTCTTC	CASSSGGVSSYNEQFF
TRBJ2-3	TRBD2	-	TRBV7-9	TGTGCCAGCAGGAGCGGGGTCGCAGATACGCAGTATTTT	CASRSGVADTQYF
TRBJ2-1	TRBD2	few	TRBV5-1	TGCGCCAGCAGCTCCGAGCGGGGAGATAACTACAATGAGCAGTTCTTC	CASSSERGDNYNEQFF
TRBJ1-6	-	-	TRBV10-3	TGTGCCATCAGTGAGTCGTTCGGAGGGGCAGGATCACCCCTCCACTTT	CAISESFGGAGSPLHF
TRBJ1-1	-	-	TRBV9	TGTGCCAGCAGCGTAGGGGCGTCAGCCCTGAACACTGAAGCTTTCTTT	CASSVGASALNTEAFF
TRBJ1-5	-	-	TRBV3-1/TRBV3-2	TGTGCCAGCAGCCAAGGCGGTAGCAATCAGCCCCAGCATTTT	CASSQGGSNQPQHF
TRBJ2-7	TRBD1	-	TRBV5-1	TGCGCCAGCAGCTCCTACAGGGGGACCTACGAGCAGTACTTC	CASSSYRGTYEQYF
TRBJ1-2	-	-	TRBV25-1	TGTGCCAGCAGTACCCGACAGGCCGAAAACTATGGCTACACCTTC	CASSTRQAENYGYTF
TRBJ1-5	TRBD1	-	TRBV19	TGTGCCAGTAGTAGGGACAGGGAGTCCCATCAGCCCCAGCATTTT	CASSRDRESHQPQHF
TRBJ2-1	TRBD2	-	TRBV10-1	TGCGCCAGCAGTGATGGGCTAGCGGGAGCATATAATGAGCAGTTCTTC	CASSDGLAGAYNEQFF
TRBJ1-1	-	-	TRBV2	TGTGCCAGCAGTGGTGGGCAGGTGAACACTGAAGCTTTCTTT	CASSGGQVNTEAFF
TRBJ2-7	-	-	TRBV6-8	TGTGCCAGCTTTACCGCTAAACAGGGTCGTTTTTGCGAGCAGTACTTC	CASFTAKQGRFCEQYF
TRBJ1-4	TRBD1	-	TRBV5-4	TGTGCCAGCAGCTTCTGGACAGGGGTAACTAATGAAAAACTGTTTTTT	CASSFWTGVTNEKLFF
TRBJ2-3	TRBD1	-	TRBV6-5	TGTGCCAGCCGCCTGGGACAGGGCGACACAGATACGCAGTATTTT	CASRLGQGDTDTQYF
TRBJ1-5	TRBD1	-	TRBV4-2	TGTGCCAGCAGCCAAGAAGACAGGGCTAATCAGCCCCAGCATTTT	CASSQEDRANQPQHF
TRBJ1-5	-	-	TRBV2	TGTGCCAGCAGTAAAGCCCAAGGGGGTTTCCAGCATTTT	CASSKAQGGFQHF
TRBJ1-1	TRBD1	-	TRBV9	TGTGCCAGCAGCCCTCGACAGGGTATGAACACTGAAGCTTTCTTT	CASSPRQGMNTEAFF
TRBJ1-1	-	-	TRBV6-2/TRBV6-3	TGTGCCAGCAGTCGACAGAACACTGAAGCTTTCTTT	CASSRQNTEAFF
TRBJ2-1	-	-	TRBV19	TGTGCCAGTGTACTCGGGCCAGGGCGTGAGCAGTTCTTC	CASVLGPGREQFF
TRBJ2-3	-	-	TRBV2	TGTGCCAGCAGTGAGGCTCCTGCAGTAGATACGCAGTATTTT	CASSEAPAVDTQYF
TRBJ2-7	-	-	TRBV5-5	TGTGCCAGCAGCTCCGGGACTTACTCCTACGAGCAGTACTTC	CASSSGTYSYEQYF
TRBJ2-7	TRBD1	-	TRBV5-4	TGTGCCAGCAGCTTGGTTCCCGGGACAGGGTCTACCGGGGAGCAGTACTTC	CASSLVPGTGSTGEQYF
TRBJ2-2	TRBD1	-	TRBV19	TGTGCCAGTACTTTTACCGGGACAGGGAGGACCGGGGAGCTGTTTTTT	CASTFTGTGRTGELFF
TRBJ1-6	-	-	TRBV21-1	TGTGCCAGCAGCAAAAAAAAACTGAGGACAGGCGGGTCACCCCTCCACTTT	CASSKKKLRTGGSPLHF
TRBJ2-1	TRBD2	-	TRBV2	TGTGCCAGCAGTGATACTAGCGGGAGGGCCGGGGAGCAGTTCTTC	CASSDTSGRAGEQFF
TRBJ2-2	-	-	TRBV7-6	TGTGCCAGCAGCGTCGGGTCCGCCGGGGCCGGGGAGCTGTTTTTT	CASSVGSAGAGELFF
TRBJ2-7	TRBD2	once	TRBV5-1	TGCGCCAGCAGCTTGGCTAGCGGGGGACCTAAAAGCTCCTACGAGCAGTACTTC	CASSLASGGPKSSYEQYF